The following is a T cell receptor (beta chain) sequence with its context. Its antigen is still unknown. Pools of viral peptides were used by the ViraFEST assay to expand antigen-specific CD4+ T cells ahead of sequencing. A 10-day culture period preceded the isolation of CD4+ T cells. The vaccine recipients had no prior SARS-CoV-2 infection, with negative nucleocapsid antibodies. This record comes from a study of vaccination effects on CD4 cells after COVID-19. Method: immunoSEQ multiplex PCR; TCRdb's copy keeps in-frame clones and lacks some. The sample lists 55,000 to 80,000 clones; roughly 80% were seen once. General observations from the study: There was marked clonal contraction among infection- and vaccine-induced clones late after vaccination. Early post-infection timepoints were missing from the study, which also had few convalescent patients.

The source of this sequence is a human donor who received a COVID-19 vaccine. The sequences come from CD4+ T cells from PBMCs cultured with SARS-CoV-2 spike peptides, collected before COVID-19 vaccination.

CDR3 nucleotides: TGTGCCAGCAGTTTAGAGGCACCCGCGGGAACTGAAGCTTTCTTT. Amino acid sequence: CASSLEAPAGTEAFF. The V and J genes are TRBV28 and TRBJ1-1, with D uncertain. CDR1 MDHEN and CDR2 SYDVKM come from the germline V gene. Trimming took 2 bases from V and 5 from J, leaving 15 bases between them. CDR3 size: 15 residues.